This TCR beta chain was retrieved from a study of cytomegalovirus exposure and HLA in healthy donors. This CDR3 has 14 amino acids. The V gene's germline CDR1 is SNHLY and CDR2 FYNNEI. Germline trimming cut 6 bases from V and 4 bases from J; bases unmatched to any gene: 7. Among the roughly 120 subjects of the validation cohort, separate from the roughly 600-subject first cohort, were the donors. Clones were read by immunoSEQ multiplex PCR, and TCRdb kept only the in-frame ones, dropping some. The table includes 150,000 to 200,000 clones, approximately 87% detected once. The chain combines TRBV2 with TRBJ2-7; 9 nucleotides align to TRBD1. The sequenced sample consisted of PBMCs. The receptor was derived from a woman in her 30s in good health and CMV-seronegative. Here the CDR3 DNA reads TGTGCCAGCAGCGGACAGGGGTCCCTTTACGAGCAGTACTTC. Amino acids: CASSGQGSLYEQYF. The full variable domain, completed using reference TRBV2 and TRBJ2-7, is EPEVTQTPSHQVTQMGQEVILRCVPISNHLYFYWYRQILGQKVEFLVSFYNNEISEKSEIFDDQFSVERPDGSNFTLKIRSTKLEDSAMYFCASSGQGSLYEQYFGPGTRLTVT.